This T cell receptor (beta chain) emerged from a study of T cell responses to AZD1222 COVID-19 vaccine. Study at large: Doses given second, at about 4 or about 12 weeks, were pooled.

Germline loops: CDR1 SGHDN, CDR2 FVKESK. Losses at the gene ends were 4 bases for V and 1 base for J; bases not matched to a gene: 4. The CDR3 consists of 16 residues. Profiled with immunoSEQ multiplex PCR; TCRdb holds only in-frame clones, not every one. The data contain approximately 130,000 clones, nearly 95% of them singletons. Worth noting for this clone: Its target is not known.

Points from the study as a whole: A reported finding is that nearly half of spike-specific TCRs target unmutated variant regions. Just a handful of AZD1222 recipients were seropositive at baseline. Mostly white British, mostly female donors; authors suggested clonal diversity may be underestimated.

The TCR was taken from an adult in good health. The chain couples TRBV14 to TRBJ1-2; 12 bases fit TRBD1. The input for sequencing was peripheral blood, taken on day 0 of AZD1222 vaccination. This CDR3 reads CASSRDRGLNNYGYTF. CDR3 DNA sequence: TGTGCCAGCAGCCGGGACAGGGGGCTTAATAACTATGGCTACACCTTC.